This TCR beta chain emerged from a study of blood T cells in healthy people across ages. This CDR3 has 13 residues. V trimming: 4 bases; J trimming: 16 bases; junction bases outside the gene matches: 12. CDR1 SGHVS and CDR2 FQNEAQ come from the germline V gene. A sample-barcoded 5' primer and a J-beta primer mix were used in a second PCR of about 7 to 11 cycles. TCRdb independently ran MiXCR on the 5' RACE reads; one entry per CDR3 protein. This table holds some 1,000,000 distinct CDR3 sequences, around 25% found once. The donors, all healthy, were Caucasians living in Russia, aged about 6 to 95. Total RNA extracted from each sample amounted to at least 6 micrograms. These same data were also listed under a study on T cells of mothers and their children. This second study notes: cDNA synthesis used all extracted RNA, 1.5 ug per 15 ul. Related and unrelated pairs show similar shaping of TCR recombination output by thymic selection.

The sample consisted of blood. The sequence was collected from a girl aged 2-10 years in good health. The chain is built from TRBV7-8 and TRBJ2-4; TRBD2 aligns across 8 bases. The CDR3 region has the DNA TGTGCCAGCAGCTATAAACCGGGACTAGTAAGTTACTTC. This codes for CASSYKPGLVSYF.